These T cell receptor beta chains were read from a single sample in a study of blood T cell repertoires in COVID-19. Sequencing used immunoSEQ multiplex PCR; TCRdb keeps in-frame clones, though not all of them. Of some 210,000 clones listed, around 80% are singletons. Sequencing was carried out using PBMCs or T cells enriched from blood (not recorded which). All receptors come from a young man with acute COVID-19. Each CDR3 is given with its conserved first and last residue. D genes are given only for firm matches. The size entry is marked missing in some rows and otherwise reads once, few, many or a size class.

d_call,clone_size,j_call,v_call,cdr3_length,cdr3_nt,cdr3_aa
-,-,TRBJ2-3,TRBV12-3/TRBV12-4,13,TGTGCCAGCAGTTTTTCCGGGGCAGATACGCAGTATTTT,CASSFSGADTQYF
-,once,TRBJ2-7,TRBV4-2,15,TGTGCCAGCAGCCAAGTCAGCGGAACTTCCTACGAGCAGTACTTC,CASSQVSGTSYEQYF
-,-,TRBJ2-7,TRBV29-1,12,TGCAGCTTTACGGCAGGGGTGTACGAGCAGTACTTC,CSFTAGVYEQYF
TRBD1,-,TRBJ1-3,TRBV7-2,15,TGTGCCAGCAGCGGCGGGACAGGGCAAGGAAACACCATATATTTT,CASSGGTGQGNTIYF
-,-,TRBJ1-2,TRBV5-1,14,TGCGCCAGCAGCTTGGTTGCAGGCCAGTATGGCTACACCTTC,CASSLVAGQYGYTF
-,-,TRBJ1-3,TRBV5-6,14,TGTGCCAGCAGCTTGCGAGGGCCTGGAAACACCATATATTTT,CASSLRGPGNTIYF
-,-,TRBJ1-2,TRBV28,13,TGTGCCAGCAGTCTTACAGGCTTCTATGGCTACACCTTC,CASSLTGFYGYTF
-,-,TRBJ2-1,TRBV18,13,TGTGCCAGCTCACCAGTATCAAGCGATGAGCAGTTCTTC,CASSPVSSDEQFF
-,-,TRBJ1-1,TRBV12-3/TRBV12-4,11,TGTGCCAGCAGTCGTTACACTGAAGCTTTCTTT,CASSRYTEAFF
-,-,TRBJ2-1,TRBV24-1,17,TGTGCCACCAGTAACAGCAGGGAAGAAAGCTCCTACAATGAGCAGTTCTTC,CATSNSREESSYNEQFF
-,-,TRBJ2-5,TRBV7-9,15,TGTGCCAGCAGCTTAGAGCAGGGGACGATGAAGACCCAGTACTTC,CASSLEQGTMKTQYF
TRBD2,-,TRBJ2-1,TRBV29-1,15,TGCAGCGTTGAGGGGCTAGCGGAAACCTACAATGAGCAGTTCTTC,CSVEGLAETYNEQFF
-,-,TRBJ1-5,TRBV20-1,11,TGCAGTGCTAGCTTCGGGGAGCCCCAGCATTTT,CSASFGEPQHF
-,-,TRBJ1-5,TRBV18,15,TGTGCCAGCTCACCATCCGGGTCGGGCAATCAGCCCCAGCATTTT,CASSPSGSGNQPQHF
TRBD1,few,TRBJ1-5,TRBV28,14,TGTGCCAGCAGCCTTGACAGGGGAAATCAGCCCCAGCATTTT,CASSLDRGNQPQHF
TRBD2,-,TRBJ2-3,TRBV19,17,TGTGCCAGTAGTCTTCTAGCGGGGGGGCTGTCCCCAGATACGCAGTATTTT,CASSLLAGGLSPDTQYF
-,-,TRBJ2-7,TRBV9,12,TGTGCCAGCAGCCCCGGGTCCTACGAGCAGTACTTC,CASSPGSYEQYF
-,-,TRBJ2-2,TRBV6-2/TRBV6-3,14,TGTGCCAGCAGTTACGCGCTTTGGTCCGGGGAGCTGTTTTTT,CASSYALWSGELFF
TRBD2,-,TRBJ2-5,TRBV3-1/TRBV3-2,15,TGTGCCAGCAGCTTCGGGACTAGCGGCCAAGAGACCCAGTACTTC,CASSFGTSGQETQYF
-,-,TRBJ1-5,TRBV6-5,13,TGTGCCACCCCAGGGTTGTACGGTCAGCCCCAGCATTTT,CATPGLYGQPQHF
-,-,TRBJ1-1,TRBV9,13,TGTGCCAGCGGCGGGGAGGCGAACACTGAAGCTTTCTTT,CASGGEANTEAFF
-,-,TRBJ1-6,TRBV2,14,TGTGCCAGCAGGCTGACAGGAGGTAATTCACCCCTCCACTTT,CASRLTGGNSPLHF
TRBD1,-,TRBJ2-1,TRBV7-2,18,TGTGCCAGCAGCTTAGAGCTCGTAGGGCGACAGGGCCACAATGAGCAGTTCTTC,CASSLELVGRQGHNEQFF
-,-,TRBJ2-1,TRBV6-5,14,TGTGCCAGCCACCCGGTCGGGACCTACAATGAGCAGTTCTTC,CASHPVGTYNEQFF
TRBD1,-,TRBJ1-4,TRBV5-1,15,TGCGCCAGTATCCGGGACAGGGGACCTCGAGAAAAACTGTTTTTT,CASIRDRGPREKLFF
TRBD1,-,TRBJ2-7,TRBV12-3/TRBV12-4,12,TGTGCCAGTAAGACAGGGAGCTACGAGCAGTACTTC,CASKTGSYEQYF
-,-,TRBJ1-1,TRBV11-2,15,TGTGCCAGCAGCTTAATTCCCTCCAGGTTCACTGAAGCTTTCTTT,CASSLIPSRFTEAFF
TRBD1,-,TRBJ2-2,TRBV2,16,TGTGCCAGCAGTGCCGAGACAGGGGCGCACACCGGGGAGCTGTTTTTT,CASSAETGAHTGELFF
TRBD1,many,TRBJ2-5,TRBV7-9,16,TGTGCCAGCAGCCCCCCTTTTAGCCAGGGGGCGGAGACCCAGTACTTC,CASSPPFSQGAETQYF
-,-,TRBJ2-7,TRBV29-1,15,TGCAGCGTTGAAGATCTAAAAAGGGGGTTCTACGAGCAGTACTTC,CSVEDLKRGFYEQYF
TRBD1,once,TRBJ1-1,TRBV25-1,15,TGTGCCAGCAAGAAAAGGACAGGGGGCAGAACTGAAGCTTTCTTT,CASKKRTGGRTEAFF
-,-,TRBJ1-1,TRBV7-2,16,TGTGCCAGCAGCTTAGCAGGGAGTTTTATTAACACTGAAGCTTTCTTT,CASSLAGSFINTEAFF
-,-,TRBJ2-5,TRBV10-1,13,TGCGCCAGCAGTGATAGCCTAGGGGGGACCCAGTACTTC,CASSDSLGGTQYF
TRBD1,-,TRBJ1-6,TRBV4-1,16,TGCGCCAGCAGCCAACCTACAGGGGGCTATAATTCACCCCTCCACTTT,CASSQPTGGYNSPLHF
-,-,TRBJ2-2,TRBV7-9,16,TGTGCCAGCAGCGAACGGGACTCCTGGAACACCGGGGAGCTGTTTTTT,CASSERDSWNTGELFF
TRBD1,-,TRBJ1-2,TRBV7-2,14,TGTGCCAGCAGCTTGGACAGGGCTAACTATGGCTACACCTTC,CASSLDRANYGYTF
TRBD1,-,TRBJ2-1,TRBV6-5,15,TGTGCCAGCAGACCAGACAGGGGGTTCTACAATGAGCAGTTCTTC,CASRPDRGFYNEQFF
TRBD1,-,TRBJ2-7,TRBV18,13,TGTGCCAGCTCCCTCGGACAGGGCTACGAGCAGTACTTC,CASSLGQGYEQYF
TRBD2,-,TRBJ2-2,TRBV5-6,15,TGTGCCAGCAGAGAAGCGGGGGGGCCCACCGGGGAGCTGTTTTTT,CASREAGGPTGELFF
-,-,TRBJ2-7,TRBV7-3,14,TGTGCCAGCAGCTTGAGTGGACAGTCCTACGAGCAGTACTTC,CASSLSGQSYEQYF
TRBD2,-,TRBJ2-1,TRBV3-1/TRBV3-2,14,TGTGCCAGCAGCTCACAGCGGGGTTCCAATGAGCAGTTCTTC,CASSSQRGSNEQFF
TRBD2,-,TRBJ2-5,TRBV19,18,TGTGCCAGTAGTACCCAACCCAGACTAGCGGGGGGCCAAGAGACCCAGTACTTC,CASSTQPRLAGGQETQYF
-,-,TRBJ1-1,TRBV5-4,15,TGTGCCAGCAGCTTGGGACAGTACTTAAACACTGAAGCTTTCTTT,CASSLGQYLNTEAFF
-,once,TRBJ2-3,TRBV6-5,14,TGTGCCAGCAGTTACCCCAGGTGCTACTATACGCAGTATTTT,CASSYPRCYYTQYF
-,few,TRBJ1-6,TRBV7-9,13,TGTGCCAGCAGGCTCGCAGGGAATTCACCCCTCCACTTT,CASRLAGNSPLHF
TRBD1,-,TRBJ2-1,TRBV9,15,TGTGCCAGCAGCCCCGGACAGGGGTATAGCAATGAGCAGTTCTTC,CASSPGQGYSNEQFF
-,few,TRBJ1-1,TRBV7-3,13,TGTGCCAGCAGCCCCAGGGTAGGGGCTGAAGCTTTCTTT,CASSPRVGAEAFF